The T cell receptor beta chain described here comes from a study of shared clonotypes between healthy human individuals. Assay execution took place at the deep level. Measured with immunoSEQ multiplex PCR; TCRdb has only the in-frame clones, and not every one. The sample lists roughly 600,000 clones, nearly 98% occurring once. Study-level results: Estimated richness values were generally larger in naive subsets than in memory subsets.

The germline V and J ends were trimmed by 7 bases and 7 bases, with 15 bases remaining between them. Germline lookup yields CDR1 SGHNT and CDR2 YYREEE (reference sequence). The CDR3 is 14 amino acids. Of note for this clone: Antigen unknown.

The naive CD8 subset, CD45RO-negative cells positively selected for CCR7, excluded terminally differentiated effector memory CD45RA+ cells. The chain carries TRBV5-4 and TRBJ2-6; possible D gene TRBD2, 5 bases. The sample was naive CD8+ T cells sorted from blood. The TCR originated in a man younger than 45 in good health. DNA of the CDR3: TGTGCCAGCTTAATGATGAGCGGTGCCAACGTCCTGACTTTC. It codes for CASLMMSGANVLTF.